This TCR beta chain is drawn from a study of CD8 T cells in ankylosing spondylitis. A word on this clonotype: Its antigen is as yet unknown. An end of the junction differs from the germline gene, which may be a read error.

Overall study results and limits: Reportedly, significant enrichment of disease-linked clones occurred in matched ankylosing spondylitis synovial fluid.

One entry per CDR3 protein, called by TCRdb with MiXCR from the 5' RACE reads. The repertoire holds around 150,000 distinct CDR3 sequences, with 18% as singletons. There are 12 residues in the CDR3. Germline V CDR1 and CDR2: SNHLY, FYNNEI. The sequenced sample was blood, either unsorted or a sorted T cell fraction (not recorded which). This receptor was obtained from a male donor with ankylosing spondylitis or in good health (not recorded which). J is TRBJ2-1 and V is TRBV2, with 13 bases fitting TRBD2. CDR3 nucleotide sequence: TGTGCCAGCAGTGGGACTAGCGGGAGAACGATCTTC. This sequence encodes CASSGTSGRTIF.